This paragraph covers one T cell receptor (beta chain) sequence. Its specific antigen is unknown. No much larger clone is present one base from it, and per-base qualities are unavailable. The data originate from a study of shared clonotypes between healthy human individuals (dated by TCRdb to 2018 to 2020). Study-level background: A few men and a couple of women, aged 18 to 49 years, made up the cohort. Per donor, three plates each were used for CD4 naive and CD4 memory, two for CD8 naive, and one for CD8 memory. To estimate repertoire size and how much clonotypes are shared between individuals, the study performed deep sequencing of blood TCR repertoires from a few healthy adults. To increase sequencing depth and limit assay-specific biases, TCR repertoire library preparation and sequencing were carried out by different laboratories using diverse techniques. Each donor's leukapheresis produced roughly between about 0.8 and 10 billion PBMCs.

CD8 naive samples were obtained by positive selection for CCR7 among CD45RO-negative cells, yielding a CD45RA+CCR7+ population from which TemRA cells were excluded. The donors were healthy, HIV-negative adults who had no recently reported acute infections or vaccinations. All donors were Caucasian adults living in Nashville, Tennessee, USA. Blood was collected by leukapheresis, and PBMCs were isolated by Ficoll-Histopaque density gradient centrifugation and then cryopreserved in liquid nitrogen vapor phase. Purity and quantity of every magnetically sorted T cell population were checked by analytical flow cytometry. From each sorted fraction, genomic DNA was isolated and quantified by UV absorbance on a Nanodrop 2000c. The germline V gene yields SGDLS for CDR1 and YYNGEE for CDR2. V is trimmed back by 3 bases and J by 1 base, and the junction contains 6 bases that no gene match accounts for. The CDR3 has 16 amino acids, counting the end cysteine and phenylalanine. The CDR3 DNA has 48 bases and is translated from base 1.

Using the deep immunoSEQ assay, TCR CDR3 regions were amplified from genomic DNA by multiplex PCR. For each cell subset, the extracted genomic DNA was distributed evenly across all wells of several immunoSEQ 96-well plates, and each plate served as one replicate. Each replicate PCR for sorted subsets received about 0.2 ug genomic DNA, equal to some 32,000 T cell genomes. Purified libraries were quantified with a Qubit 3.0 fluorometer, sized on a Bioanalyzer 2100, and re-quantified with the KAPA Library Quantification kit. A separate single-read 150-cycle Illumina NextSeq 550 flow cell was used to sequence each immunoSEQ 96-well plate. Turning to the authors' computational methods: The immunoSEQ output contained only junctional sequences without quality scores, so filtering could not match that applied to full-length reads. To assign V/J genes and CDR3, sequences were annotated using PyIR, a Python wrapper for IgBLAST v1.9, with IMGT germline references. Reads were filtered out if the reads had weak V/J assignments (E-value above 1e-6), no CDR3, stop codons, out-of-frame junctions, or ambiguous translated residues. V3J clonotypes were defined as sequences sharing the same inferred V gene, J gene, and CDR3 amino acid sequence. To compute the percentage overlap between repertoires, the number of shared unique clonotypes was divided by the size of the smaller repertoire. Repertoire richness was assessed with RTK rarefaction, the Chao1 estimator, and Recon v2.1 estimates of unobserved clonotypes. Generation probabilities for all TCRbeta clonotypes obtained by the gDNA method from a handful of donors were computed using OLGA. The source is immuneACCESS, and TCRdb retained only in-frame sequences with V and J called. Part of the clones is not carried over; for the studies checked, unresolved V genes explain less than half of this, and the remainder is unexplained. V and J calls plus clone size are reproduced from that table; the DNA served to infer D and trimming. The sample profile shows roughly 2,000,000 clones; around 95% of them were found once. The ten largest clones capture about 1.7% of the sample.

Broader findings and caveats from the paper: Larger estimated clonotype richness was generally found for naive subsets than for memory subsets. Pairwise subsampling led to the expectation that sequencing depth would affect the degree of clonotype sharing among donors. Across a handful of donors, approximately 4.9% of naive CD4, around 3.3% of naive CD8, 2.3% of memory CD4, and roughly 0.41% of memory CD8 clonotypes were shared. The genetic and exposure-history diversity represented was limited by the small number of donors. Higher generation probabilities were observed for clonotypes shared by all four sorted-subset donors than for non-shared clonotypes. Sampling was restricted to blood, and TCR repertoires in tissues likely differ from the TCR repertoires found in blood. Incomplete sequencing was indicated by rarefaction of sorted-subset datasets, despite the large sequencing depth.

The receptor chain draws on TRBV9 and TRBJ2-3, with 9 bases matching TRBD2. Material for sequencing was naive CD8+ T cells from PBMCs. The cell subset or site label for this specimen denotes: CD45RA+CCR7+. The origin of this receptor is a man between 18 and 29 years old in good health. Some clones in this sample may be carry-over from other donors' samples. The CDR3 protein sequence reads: CASSATSSGGTDTQYF. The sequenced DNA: TGTGCCAGCAGCGCTACATCTAGCGGGGGCACAGATACGCAGTATTTT.